This T cell receptor beta chain was captured by sequencing in a study of CD4 T cells in relation to SARS-CoV-2 and coronaviruses. This CDR3 region has 14 residues. V was shortened by 7 bases and J by 4 bases, with 16 bases between the two germline ends. CDR1 is MNHEY and CDR2 is SVGAGI in the germline V gene. Clones were read by immunoSEQ multiplex PCR, and TCRdb kept only the in-frame ones, dropping some. The sample lists 25,000 to 30,000 clones; approximately 73% were seen once. CD4+ T cells from unexposed donors were obtained before the COVID-19 pandemic (2011-2018). CD4+ T cells were isolated from the cells after 10 days of culture. Findings of the study overall: In around 63% of donors, memory CD4+ clonotypes crossrecognized SARS-CoV-2 and at least one common cold coronavirus spike.

Comments on this clone: The target antigen is unknown.

The chain uses TRBV6-5 and TRBJ1-1; TRBD1 is a possible D gene (6 bases). Sequenced material: CD4+ T cells from PBMCs, cultured in vitro. The sequence came from a human donor in good health. CDR3 in amino acids: CASNLAGAGTEAFF. The CDR3 nucleotides are TGTGCCAGCAATCTGGCGGGGGCGGGCACTGAAGCTTTCTTT.